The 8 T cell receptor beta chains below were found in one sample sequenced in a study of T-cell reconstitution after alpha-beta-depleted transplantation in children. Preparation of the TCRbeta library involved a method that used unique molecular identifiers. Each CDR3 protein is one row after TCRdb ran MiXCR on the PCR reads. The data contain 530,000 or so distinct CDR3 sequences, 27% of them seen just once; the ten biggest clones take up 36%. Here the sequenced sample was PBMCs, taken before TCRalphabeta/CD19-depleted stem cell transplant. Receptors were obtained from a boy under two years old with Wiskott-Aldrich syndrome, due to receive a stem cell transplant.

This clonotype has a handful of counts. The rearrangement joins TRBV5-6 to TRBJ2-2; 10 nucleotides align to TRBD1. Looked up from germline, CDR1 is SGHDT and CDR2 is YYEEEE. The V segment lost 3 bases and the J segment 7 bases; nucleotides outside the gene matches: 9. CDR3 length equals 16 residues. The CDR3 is CASSSGQGLNGGELFF. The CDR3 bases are TGTGCCAGCAGCTCGGGACAGGGGCTTAACGGCGGGGAGCTGTTTTTT.

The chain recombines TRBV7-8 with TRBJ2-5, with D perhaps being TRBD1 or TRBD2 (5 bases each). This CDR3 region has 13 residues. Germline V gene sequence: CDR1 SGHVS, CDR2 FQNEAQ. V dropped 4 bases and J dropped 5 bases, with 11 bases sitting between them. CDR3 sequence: CASSWDPRETQYF. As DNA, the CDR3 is TGTGCCAGCAGCTGGGACCCAAGGGAGACCCAGTACTTC.

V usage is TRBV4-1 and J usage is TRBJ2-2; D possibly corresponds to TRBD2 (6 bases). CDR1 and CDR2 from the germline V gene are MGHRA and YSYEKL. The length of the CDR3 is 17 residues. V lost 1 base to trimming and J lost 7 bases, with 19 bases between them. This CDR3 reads CASSQVGAGRRGGELFF. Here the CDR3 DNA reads TGCGCCAGCAGCCAAGTCGGTGCGGGCCGGAGGGGCGGGGAGCTGTTTTTT.

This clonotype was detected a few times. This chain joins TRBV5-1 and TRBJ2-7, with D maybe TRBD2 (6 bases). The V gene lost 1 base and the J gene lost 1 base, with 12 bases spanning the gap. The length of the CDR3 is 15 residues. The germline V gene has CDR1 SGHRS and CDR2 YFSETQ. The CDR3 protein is CASSLKGLMSYEQYF. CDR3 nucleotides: TGCGCCAGCAGCTTGAAGGGACTGATGTCCTACGAGCAGTACTTC. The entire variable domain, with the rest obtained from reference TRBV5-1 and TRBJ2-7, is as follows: KAGVTQTPRYLIKTRGQQVTLSCSPISGHRSVSWYQQTPGQGLQFLFEYFSETQRNKGNFPGRFSGRQFSNSRSEMNVSTLELGDSALYLCASSLKGLMSYEQYFGPGTRLTVT.

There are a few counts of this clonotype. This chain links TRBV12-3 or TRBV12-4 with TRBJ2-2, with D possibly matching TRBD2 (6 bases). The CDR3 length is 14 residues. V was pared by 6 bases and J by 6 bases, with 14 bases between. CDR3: CASSSGVLAGELFF. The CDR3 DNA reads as TGTGCCAGCAGCTCGGGAGTTCTAGCCGGGGAGCTGTTTTTT.

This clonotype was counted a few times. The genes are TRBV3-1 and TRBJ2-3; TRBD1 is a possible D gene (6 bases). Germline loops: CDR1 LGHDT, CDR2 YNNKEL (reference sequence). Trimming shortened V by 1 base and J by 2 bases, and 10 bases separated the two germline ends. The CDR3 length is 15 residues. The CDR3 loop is CASSQGQAATDTQYF. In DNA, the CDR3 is TGTGCCAGCAGCCAAGGACAGGCCGCCACAGATACGCAGTATTTT.

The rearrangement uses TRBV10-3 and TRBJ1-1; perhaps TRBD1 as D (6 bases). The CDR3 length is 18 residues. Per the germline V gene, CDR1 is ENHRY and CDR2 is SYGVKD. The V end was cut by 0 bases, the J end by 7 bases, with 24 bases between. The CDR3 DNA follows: TGTGCCATCAGTGAGTCAAGAAGGGGACACCCTCTTTTTGTTGAAGCTTTCTTT. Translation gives CAISESRRGHPLFVEAFF.

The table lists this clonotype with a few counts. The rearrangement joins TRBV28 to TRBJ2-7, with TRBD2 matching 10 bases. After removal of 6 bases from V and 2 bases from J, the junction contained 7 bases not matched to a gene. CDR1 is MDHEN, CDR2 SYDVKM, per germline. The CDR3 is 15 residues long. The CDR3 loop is CASSLTLAGAYEQYF. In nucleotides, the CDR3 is TGTGCCAGCAGCCTGACCCTAGCGGGAGCCTACGAGCAGTACTTC.